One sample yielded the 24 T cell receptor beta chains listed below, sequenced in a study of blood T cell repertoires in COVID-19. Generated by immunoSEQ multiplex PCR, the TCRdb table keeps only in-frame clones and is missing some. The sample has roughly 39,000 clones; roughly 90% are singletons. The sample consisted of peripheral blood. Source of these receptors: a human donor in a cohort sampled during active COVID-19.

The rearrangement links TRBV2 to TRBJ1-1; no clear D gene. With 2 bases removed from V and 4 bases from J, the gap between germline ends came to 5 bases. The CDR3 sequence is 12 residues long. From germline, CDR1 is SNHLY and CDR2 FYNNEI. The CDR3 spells CASSEIFTEAFF. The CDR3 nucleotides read TGTGCCAGCAGTGAAATATTCACTGAAGCTTTCTTT.

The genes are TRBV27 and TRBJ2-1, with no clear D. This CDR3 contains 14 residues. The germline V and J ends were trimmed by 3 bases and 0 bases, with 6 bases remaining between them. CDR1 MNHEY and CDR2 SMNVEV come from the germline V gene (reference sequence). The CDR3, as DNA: TGTGCCAGCAGTTTCCTTAGCTCCTACAATGAGCAGTTCTTC. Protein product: CASSFLSSYNEQFF.

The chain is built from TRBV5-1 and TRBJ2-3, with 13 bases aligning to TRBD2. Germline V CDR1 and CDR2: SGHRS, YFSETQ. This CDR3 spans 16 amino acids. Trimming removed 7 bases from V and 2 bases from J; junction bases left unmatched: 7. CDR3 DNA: TGCGCCAGCCGTCCCGGGACTAGCGGGATCACAGATACGCAGTATTTT. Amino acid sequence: CASRPGTSGITDTQYF.

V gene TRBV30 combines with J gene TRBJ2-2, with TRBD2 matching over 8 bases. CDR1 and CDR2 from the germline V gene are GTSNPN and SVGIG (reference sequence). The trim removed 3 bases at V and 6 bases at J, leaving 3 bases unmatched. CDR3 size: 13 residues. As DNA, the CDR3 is TGTGCCTGGAGCACGGGAGGGTCCGGGGAGCTGTTTTTT. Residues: CAWSTGGSGELFF.

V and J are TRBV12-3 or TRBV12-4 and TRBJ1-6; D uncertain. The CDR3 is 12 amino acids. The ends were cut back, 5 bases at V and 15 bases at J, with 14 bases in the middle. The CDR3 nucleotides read TGTGCCAGCAGTCAGGATTTTATACGCCTCCACTTT. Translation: CASSQDFIRLHF.

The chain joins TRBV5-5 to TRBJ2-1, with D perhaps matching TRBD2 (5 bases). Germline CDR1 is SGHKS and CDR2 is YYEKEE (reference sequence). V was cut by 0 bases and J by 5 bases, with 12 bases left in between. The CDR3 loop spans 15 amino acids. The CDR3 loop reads CASSLVGVGNNEQFF. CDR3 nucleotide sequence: TGTGCCAGCAGCTTGGTCGGGGTGGGGAACAATGAGCAGTTCTTC.

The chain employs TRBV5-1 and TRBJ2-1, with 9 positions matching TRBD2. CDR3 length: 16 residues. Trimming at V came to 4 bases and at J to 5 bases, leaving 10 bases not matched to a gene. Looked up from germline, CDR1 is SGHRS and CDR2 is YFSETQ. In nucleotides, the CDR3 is TGCGCCAGCAGCCTCCTGACTAGCGGTCTTAACAATGAGCAGTTCTTC. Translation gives CASSLLTSGLNNEQFF.

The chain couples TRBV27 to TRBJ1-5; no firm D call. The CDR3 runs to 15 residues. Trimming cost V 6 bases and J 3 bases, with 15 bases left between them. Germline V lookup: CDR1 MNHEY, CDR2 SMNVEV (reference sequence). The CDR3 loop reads CASRSRLNPNQPQHF. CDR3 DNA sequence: TGTGCCAGCAGGAGCCGGTTAAATCCCAATCAGCCCCAGCATTTT.

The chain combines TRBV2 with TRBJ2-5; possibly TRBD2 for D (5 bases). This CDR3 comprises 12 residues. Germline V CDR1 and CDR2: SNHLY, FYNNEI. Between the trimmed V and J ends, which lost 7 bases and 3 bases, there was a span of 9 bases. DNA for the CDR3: TGTGCCAGCACTGGACTGGAAGAGACCCAGTACTTC. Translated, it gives CASTGLEETQYF.

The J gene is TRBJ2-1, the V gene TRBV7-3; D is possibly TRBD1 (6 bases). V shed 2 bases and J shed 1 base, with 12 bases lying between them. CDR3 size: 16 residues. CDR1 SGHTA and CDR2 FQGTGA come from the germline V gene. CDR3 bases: TGTGCCAGCAGCTTAGTGGGGGCTGGATCCTACAATGAGCAGTTCTTC. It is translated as CASSLVGAGSYNEQFF.

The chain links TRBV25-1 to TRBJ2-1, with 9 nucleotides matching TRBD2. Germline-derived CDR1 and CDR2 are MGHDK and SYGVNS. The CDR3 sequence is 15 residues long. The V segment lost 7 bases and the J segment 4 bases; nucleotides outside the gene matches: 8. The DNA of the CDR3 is TGTGCCAGCACCACGGCGGGGGGGCGTTACAATGAGCAGTTCTTC. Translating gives CASTTAGGRYNEQFF. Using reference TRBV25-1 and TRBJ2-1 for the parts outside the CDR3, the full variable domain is EADIYQTPRYLVIGTGKKITLECSQTMGHDKMYWYQQDPGMELHLIHYSYGVNSTEKGDLSSESTVSRIRTEHFPLTLESARPSHTSQYLCASTTAGGRYNEQFFGPGTRLTVL.

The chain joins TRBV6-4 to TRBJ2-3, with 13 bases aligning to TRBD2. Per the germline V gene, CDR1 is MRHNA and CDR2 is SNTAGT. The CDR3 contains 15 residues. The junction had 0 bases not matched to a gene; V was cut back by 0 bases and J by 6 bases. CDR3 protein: CASSDSTSGGDTQYF. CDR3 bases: TGTGCCAGCAGTGACTCGACTAGCGGGGGGGATACGCAGTATTTT.

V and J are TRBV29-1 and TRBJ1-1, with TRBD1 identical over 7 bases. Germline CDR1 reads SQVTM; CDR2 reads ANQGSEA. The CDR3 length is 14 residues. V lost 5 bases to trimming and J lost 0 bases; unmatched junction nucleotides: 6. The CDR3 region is CSVSGGDMNTEAFF. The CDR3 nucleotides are TGCAGCGTTTCAGGGGGTGACATGAACACTGAAGCTTTCTTT.

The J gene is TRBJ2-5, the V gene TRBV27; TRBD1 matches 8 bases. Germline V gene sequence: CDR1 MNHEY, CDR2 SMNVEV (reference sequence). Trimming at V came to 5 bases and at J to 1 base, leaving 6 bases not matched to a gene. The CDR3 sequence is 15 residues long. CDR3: CASSPTGDLQETQYF. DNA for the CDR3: TGTGCCAGCAGTCCGACAGGGGACCTCCAAGAGACCCAGTACTTC.

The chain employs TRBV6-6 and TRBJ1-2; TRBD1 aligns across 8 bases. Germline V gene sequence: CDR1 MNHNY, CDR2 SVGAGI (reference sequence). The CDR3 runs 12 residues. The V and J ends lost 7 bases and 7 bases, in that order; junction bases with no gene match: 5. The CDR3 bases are TGTGCCAGCAACGACAGGGGTAGTGGCTACACCTTC. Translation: CASNDRGSGYTF.

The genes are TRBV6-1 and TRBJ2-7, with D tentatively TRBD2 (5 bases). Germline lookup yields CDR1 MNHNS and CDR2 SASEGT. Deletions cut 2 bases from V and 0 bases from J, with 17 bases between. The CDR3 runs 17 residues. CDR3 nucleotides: TGTGCCAGCAGTGAATTTGCTAGCTTCCTTTCCTCCTACGAGCAGTACTTC. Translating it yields CASSEFASFLSSYEQYF.

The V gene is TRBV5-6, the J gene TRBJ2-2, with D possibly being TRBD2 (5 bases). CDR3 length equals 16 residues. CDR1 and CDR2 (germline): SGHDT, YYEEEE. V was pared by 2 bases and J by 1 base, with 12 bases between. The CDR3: CASSLPVGVNTGELFF. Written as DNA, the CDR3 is TGTGCCAGCAGCTTACCCGTGGGAGTGAACACCGGGGAGCTGTTTTTT.

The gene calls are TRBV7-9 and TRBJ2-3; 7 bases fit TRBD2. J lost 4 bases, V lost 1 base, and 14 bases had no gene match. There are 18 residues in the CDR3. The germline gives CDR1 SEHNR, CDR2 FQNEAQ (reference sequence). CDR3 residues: CASSLGQTSVYSADTQYF. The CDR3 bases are TGTGCCAGCAGCTTAGGCCAAACTAGCGTGTATTCCGCAGATACGCAGTATTTT.

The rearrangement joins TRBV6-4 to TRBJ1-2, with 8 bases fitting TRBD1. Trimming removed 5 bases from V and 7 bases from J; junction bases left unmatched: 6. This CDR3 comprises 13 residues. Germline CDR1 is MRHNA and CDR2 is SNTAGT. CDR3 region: CASSPGGGRGYTF. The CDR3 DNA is TGTGCCAGCAGTCCAGGGGGCGGACGTGGCTACACCTTC.

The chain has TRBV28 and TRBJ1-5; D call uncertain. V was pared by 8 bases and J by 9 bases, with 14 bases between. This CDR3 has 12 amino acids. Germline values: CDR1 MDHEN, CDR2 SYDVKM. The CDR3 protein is CASAPPRGPQHF. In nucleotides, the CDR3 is TGTGCCAGCGCCCCCCCTCGAGGGCCCCAGCATTTT.

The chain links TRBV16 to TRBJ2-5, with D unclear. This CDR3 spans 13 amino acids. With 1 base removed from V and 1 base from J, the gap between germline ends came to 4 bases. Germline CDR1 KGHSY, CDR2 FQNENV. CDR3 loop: CASSQLAQETQYF. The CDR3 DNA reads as TGTGCCAGCAGCCAATTAGCCCAAGAGACCCAGTACTTC.

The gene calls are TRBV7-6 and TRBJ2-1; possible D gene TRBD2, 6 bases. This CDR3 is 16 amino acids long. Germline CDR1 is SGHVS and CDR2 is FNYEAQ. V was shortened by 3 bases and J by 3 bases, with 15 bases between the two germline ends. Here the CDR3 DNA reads TGTGCCAGCAGCTTGCAGCGGGCGGAGGTCTACAATGAGCAGTTCTTC. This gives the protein CASSLQRAEVYNEQFF.

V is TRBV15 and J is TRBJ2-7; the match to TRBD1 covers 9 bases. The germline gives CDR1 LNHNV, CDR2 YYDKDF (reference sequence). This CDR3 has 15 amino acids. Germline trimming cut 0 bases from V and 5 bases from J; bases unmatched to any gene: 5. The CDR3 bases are TGTGCCACCAGCAGAGATCTGGGACAGGGTGACGAGCAGTACTTC. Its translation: CATSRDLGQGDEQYF.

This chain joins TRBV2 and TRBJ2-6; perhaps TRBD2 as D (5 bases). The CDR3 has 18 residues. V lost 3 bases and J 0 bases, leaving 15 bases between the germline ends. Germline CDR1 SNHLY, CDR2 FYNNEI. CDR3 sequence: CASSDSGILRSGANVLTF. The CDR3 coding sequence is TGTGCCAGCAGTGACTCGGGAATTCTTCGCTCTGGGGCCAACGTCCTGACTTTC.